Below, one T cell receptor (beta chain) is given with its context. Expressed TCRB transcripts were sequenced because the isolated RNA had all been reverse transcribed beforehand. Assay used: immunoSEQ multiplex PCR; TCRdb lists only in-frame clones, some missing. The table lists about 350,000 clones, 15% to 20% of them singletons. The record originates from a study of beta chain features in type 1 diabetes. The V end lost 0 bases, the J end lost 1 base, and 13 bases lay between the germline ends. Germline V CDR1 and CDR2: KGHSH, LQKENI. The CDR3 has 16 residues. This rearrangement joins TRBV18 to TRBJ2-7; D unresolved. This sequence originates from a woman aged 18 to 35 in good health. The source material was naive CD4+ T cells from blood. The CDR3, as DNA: TGTGCCAGCTCACCACCGAAGGCAGGTACTTCCTACGAGCAGTACTTC. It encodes CASSPPKAGTSYEQYF.